A selection of T cell receptor beta chains follows, all from one sample in a study of blood T cell repertoires in COVID-19. Here immunoSEQ multiplex PCR was the method, and the copy in TCRdb shows in-frame clones only, minus some. The table shows approximately 94,000 clones, with 90% to 95% occurring only once. The sample consisted of peripheral blood. These receptors were taken from a man aged 45-65 years with active COVID-19. Both conserved end residues are part of each CDR3. Each record gives: clone size, V gene, J gene, D gene, CDR3 protein, CDR3 DNA. The D gene is left open where the match is weak. The size of a clone is reported for some rows only, either as once, few or many, or as a class for expanded clones.

clone_size: once; v_call: TRBV2; j_call: TRBJ1-1; d_call: -; cdr3_aa: CASSEGPGNTEAFF; cdr3_nt: TGTGCCAGCAGTGAAGGGCCGGGGAACACTGAAGCTTTCTTT
clone_size: -; v_call: TRBV29-1; j_call: TRBJ1-1; d_call: TRBD1; cdr3_aa: CSTGARTGGAFF; cdr3_nt: TGCAGCACCGGAGCTCGGACAGGGGGGGCTTTCTTT
clone_size: -; v_call: TRBV7-2; j_call: TRBJ1-5; d_call: -; cdr3_aa: CASSFRALGQSNQPQHF; cdr3_nt: TGTGCCAGCAGCTTTAGGGCTCTCGGACAGAGCAATCAGCCCCAGCATTTT
clone_size: -; v_call: TRBV27; j_call: TRBJ1-3; d_call: -; cdr3_aa: CASSLTGTTQGNTIYF; cdr3_nt: TGTGCCAGCAGTTTAACCGGGACAACTCAGGGAAACACCATATATTTT
clone_size: -; v_call: TRBV19; j_call: TRBJ1-5; d_call: TRBD1; cdr3_aa: CASREIGTGFNQPQHF; cdr3_nt: TGTGCCAGTAGGGAGATCGGGACAGGGTTCAATCAGCCCCAGCATTTT
clone_size: -; v_call: TRBV3-1/TRBV3-2; j_call: TRBJ2-3; d_call: -; cdr3_aa: CASSQGGPRRDTQYF; cdr3_nt: TGTGCCAGCAGCCAAGGAGGGCCTCGTAGAGATACGCAGTATTTT
clone_size: -; v_call: TRBV13; j_call: TRBJ2-1; d_call: -; cdr3_aa: CASSLGGGSYNEQFF; cdr3_nt: TGTGCCAGCAGCCTTGGGGGAGGCTCCTACAATGAGCAGTTCTTC
clone_size: -; v_call: TRBV5-1; j_call: TRBJ1-4; d_call: TRBD1; cdr3_aa: CASSPDRVGVNEKLFF; cdr3_nt: TGCGCCAGCAGCCCGGACAGGGTCGGGGTGAATGAAAAACTGTTTTTT
clone_size: -; v_call: TRBV6-4; j_call: TRBJ2-7; d_call: -; cdr3_aa: CASGRTGLYPF; cdr3_nt: TGTGCCAGCGGCCGGACGGGACTTTACCCCTTC
clone_size: few; v_call: TRBV10-1; j_call: TRBJ1-5; d_call: -; cdr3_aa: CASSESRGQPQHF; cdr3_nt: TGCGCCAGCAGTGAGTCTAGGGGTCAGCCCCAGCATTTT
clone_size: once; v_call: TRBV10-2; j_call: TRBJ2-1; d_call: -; cdr3_aa: CASSLLLTSGNEQFF; cdr3_nt: TGCGCCAGCAGTTTGTTGCTAACCTCGGGGAATGAGCAGTTCTTC
clone_size: -; v_call: TRBV19; j_call: TRBJ2-1; d_call: TRBD2; cdr3_aa: CASRPSGYYNEQFF; cdr3_nt: TGTGCCAGTAGACCTAGCGGGTACTACAATGAGCAGTTCTTC
clone_size: -; v_call: TRBV7-2; j_call: TRBJ1-2; d_call: TRBD1; cdr3_aa: CASSIGTLQGAIGYTF; cdr3_nt: TGTGCCAGCAGCATCGGGACCTTACAGGGGGCCATTGGCTACACCTTC
clone_size: -; v_call: TRBV18; j_call: TRBJ2-5; d_call: TRBD1; cdr3_aa: CASSPRTGRETQYF; cdr3_nt: TGTGCCAGCTCACCTCGGACAGGGAGGGAGACCCAGTACTTC
clone_size: -; v_call: TRBV7-9; j_call: TRBJ2-3; d_call: TRBD1; cdr3_aa: CASSFGDRGLDTQYF; cdr3_nt: TGTGCCAGCAGCTTTGGGGACAGGGGGTTAGATACGCAGTATTTT
clone_size: -; v_call: TRBV5-1; j_call: TRBJ2-1; d_call: -; cdr3_aa: CASSLATVDEQFF; cdr3_nt: TGCGCCAGCAGCTTGGCTACAGTCGATGAGCAGTTCTTC
clone_size: -; v_call: TRBV6-1; j_call: TRBJ1-2; d_call: -; cdr3_aa: CASSDRFLSGGYTF; cdr3_nt: TGTGCCAGCAGTGATAGGTTCCTATCGGGTGGCTACACCTTC
clone_size: -; v_call: TRBV2; j_call: TRBJ2-5; d_call: -; cdr3_aa: CASSTGTSETQYF; cdr3_nt: TGTGCCAGCAGCACCGGGACATCCGAGACCCAGTACTTC
clone_size: -; v_call: TRBV7-9; j_call: TRBJ1-2; d_call: TRBD1; cdr3_aa: CASSADRVRGYTF; cdr3_nt: TGTGCCAGCAGCGCGGACAGGGTGAGAGGCTACACCTTC
clone_size: -; v_call: TRBV9; j_call: TRBJ2-7; d_call: -; cdr3_aa: CASSVGGSGRWEQYF; cdr3_nt: TGTGCCAGCAGCGTAGGAGGTAGTGGTAGGTGGGAGCAGTACTTC
clone_size: -; v_call: TRBV2; j_call: TRBJ1-5; d_call: -; cdr3_aa: CASLKGAPSSPNNQPQHF; cdr3_nt: TGTGCCAGCCTGAAAGGGGCTCCCTCGTCCCCGAACAATCAGCCCCAGCATTTT
clone_size: -; v_call: TRBV20-1; j_call: TRBJ2-1; d_call: TRBD2; cdr3_aa: CSASETSGVGDEQFF; cdr3_nt: TGCAGTGCTAGTGAAACTAGCGGGGTTGGAGATGAGCAGTTCTTC
clone_size: -; v_call: TRBV7-2; j_call: TRBJ1-1; d_call: -; cdr3_aa: CASSPREGSEAFF; cdr3_nt: TGTGCCAGCAGCCCCAGGGAGGGATCTGAAGCTTTCTTT
clone_size: -; v_call: TRBV7-2; j_call: TRBJ2-2; d_call: TRBD2; cdr3_aa: CASSILAGVAGELFF; cdr3_nt: TGTGCCAGCAGCATTCTAGCGGGAGTAGCCGGGGAGCTGTTTTTT
clone_size: -; v_call: TRBV5-4; j_call: TRBJ2-5; d_call: TRBD2; cdr3_aa: CASSFSGAETQYF; cdr3_nt: TGTGCCAGCAGCTTTAGCGGGGCAGAGACCCAGTACTTC
clone_size: -; v_call: TRBV5-1; j_call: TRBJ2-4; d_call: -; cdr3_aa: CASSRDSTKNIQYF; cdr3_nt: TGCGCCAGCAGCCGGGACTCTACCAAAAACATTCAGTACTTC
clone_size: -; v_call: TRBV18; j_call: TRBJ2-5; d_call: TRBD2; cdr3_aa: CATGLAGTQETQYF; cdr3_nt: TGTGCCACCGGACTAGCGGGGACCCAAGAGACCCAGTACTTC
clone_size: -; v_call: TRBV4-1; j_call: TRBJ1-6; d_call: -; cdr3_aa: CASSQEVTVVSSPLHF; cdr3_nt: TGCGCCAGCAGCCAAGAGGTTACGGTCGTAAGTTCACCCCTCCACTTT
clone_size: -; v_call: TRBV19; j_call: TRBJ2-1; d_call: -; cdr3_aa: CASSNLYEQFF; cdr3_nt: TGTGCCAGTAGTAATCTATATGAGCAGTTCTTC
clone_size: -; v_call: TRBV27; j_call: TRBJ1-4; d_call: -; cdr3_aa: CASSHGGGREKLFF; cdr3_nt: TGTGCCAGCAGTCACGGGGGAGGGAGGGAAAAACTGTTTTTT
clone_size: few; v_call: TRBV30; j_call: TRBJ1-2; d_call: TRBD1; cdr3_aa: CAWSRDRPYGYTF; cdr3_nt: TGTGCCTGGAGCCGGGACAGGCCTTATGGCTACACCTTC
clone_size: -; v_call: TRBV14; j_call: TRBJ2-1; d_call: TRBD2; cdr3_aa: CASSQIGRGGANEQFF; cdr3_nt: TGTGCCAGCAGCCAAATCGGACGGGGAGGGGCGAATGAGCAGTTCTTC
clone_size: -; v_call: TRBV30; j_call: TRBJ2-1; d_call: -; cdr3_aa: CAWSRAMRNNEQFF; cdr3_nt: TGTGCCTGGAGTAGAGCAATGAGAAACAATGAGCAGTTCTTC
clone_size: -; v_call: TRBV11-2; j_call: TRBJ2-3; d_call: -; cdr3_aa: CASSLGSASATDTQYF; cdr3_nt: TGTGCCAGCAGCTTAGGTAGTGCTAGCGCCACAGATACGCAGTATTTT
clone_size: -; v_call: TRBV6-2/TRBV6-3; j_call: TRBJ1-6; d_call: -; cdr3_aa: CASSYGGPLHF; cdr3_nt: TGTGCCAGCAGTTACGGAGGACCCCTCCACTTT
clone_size: -; v_call: TRBV7-9; j_call: TRBJ2-2; d_call: -; cdr3_aa: CASSLDMTLGITGELFF; cdr3_nt: TGTGCCAGCAGCTTAGATATGACACTAGGAATCACCGGGGAGCTGTTTTTT
clone_size: once; v_call: TRBV7-7; j_call: TRBJ2-1; d_call: -; cdr3_aa: CASSSQPGQNNEQFF; cdr3_nt: TGTGCCAGCAGCTCTCAACCGGGACAAAACAATGAGCAGTTCTTC
clone_size: -; v_call: TRBV29-1; j_call: TRBJ2-3; d_call: TRBD1; cdr3_aa: CSVGDRRGTDTQYF; cdr3_nt: TGCAGCGTTGGGGACAGGAGGGGCACAGATACGCAGTATTTT
clone_size: once; v_call: TRBV19; j_call: TRBJ2-1; d_call: TRBD1; cdr3_aa: CASSMGQAGNEQFF; cdr3_nt: TGTGCCAGTAGTATGGGACAGGCTGGGAATGAGCAGTTCTTC
clone_size: -; v_call: TRBV18; j_call: TRBJ2-5; d_call: TRBD2; cdr3_aa: CASSPPSGIGETQYF; cdr3_nt: TGTGCCAGCTCACCCCCTAGCGGGATCGGAGAGACCCAGTACTTC
clone_size: -; v_call: TRBV19; j_call: TRBJ2-5; d_call: TRBD2; cdr3_aa: CASSLRLAGGQETQYF; cdr3_nt: TGTGCCAGTAGTCTAAGACTAGCGGGGGGGCAAGAGACCCAGTACTTC
clone_size: -; v_call: TRBV2; j_call: TRBJ2-1; d_call: -; cdr3_aa: CASSGWLGGEQFF; cdr3_nt: TGTGCCAGCAGTGGGTGGTTGGGAGGTGAGCAGTTCTTC
clone_size: -; v_call: TRBV11-3; j_call: TRBJ2-3; d_call: -; cdr3_aa: CASSSGSSYTDTQYF; cdr3_nt: TGTGCCAGCAGCTCGGGATCGTCGTACACAGATACGCAGTATTTT
clone_size: -; v_call: TRBV7-9; j_call: TRBJ2-1; d_call: TRBD1; cdr3_aa: CASSDRGTGIGNEQFF; cdr3_nt: TGTGCCAGCAGCGACAGGGGTACGGGAATTGGTAATGAGCAGTTCTTC
clone_size: once; v_call: TRBV5-1; j_call: TRBJ2-1; d_call: -; cdr3_aa: CASSLLQGYNEQFF; cdr3_nt: TGCGCCAGCAGCCTATTACAGGGATACAATGAGCAGTTCTTC
clone_size: -; v_call: TRBV25-1; j_call: TRBJ2-7; d_call: TRBD1; cdr3_aa: CASSGGQGSSYEQYF; cdr3_nt: TGTGCCAGCAGTGGCGGACAGGGAAGTTCCTACGAGCAGTACTTC
clone_size: -; v_call: TRBV9; j_call: TRBJ2-3; d_call: -; cdr3_aa: CASSFGSTDTQYF; cdr3_nt: TGTGCCAGCAGCTTCGGTAGCACAGATACGCAGTATTTT
clone_size: -; v_call: TRBV7-2; j_call: TRBJ2-5; d_call: TRBD2; cdr3_aa: CASSLGLAGGQAQYF; cdr3_nt: TGTGCCAGCAGCCTGGGACTAGCGGGAGGTCAGGCCCAGTACTTC
clone_size: -; v_call: TRBV7-2; j_call: TRBJ1-4; d_call: TRBD1; cdr3_aa: CASSAGQKLFF; cdr3_nt: TGTGCCAGCAGCGCGGGACAGAAACTGTTTTTT
clone_size: -; v_call: TRBV27; j_call: TRBJ2-1; d_call: -; cdr3_aa: CASSRNRNEQFF; cdr3_nt: TGTGCCAGCAGTCGTAACCGGAATGAGCAGTTCTTC
clone_size: once; v_call: TRBV5-1; j_call: TRBJ2-7; d_call: TRBD2; cdr3_aa: CASSSPGLDEQYF; cdr3_nt: TGCGCCAGCAGCTCTCCGGGACTAGACGAGCAGTACTTC
clone_size: -; v_call: TRBV6-5; j_call: TRBJ2-1; d_call: -; cdr3_aa: CASSDSLSFYNEQFF; cdr3_nt: TGTGCCAGCAGCGATAGTCTGAGCTTCTACAATGAGCAGTTCTTC
clone_size: -; v_call: TRBV2; j_call: TRBJ1-2; d_call: TRBD1; cdr3_aa: CASSEGQGIRGGYTF; cdr3_nt: TGTGCCAGCAGTGAAGGACAGGGAATTCGAGGTGGCTACACCTTC